The rows below give T cell receptor beta chains drawn from one sample of a study of T cells in localized non-small cell lung cancer. Here immunoSEQ multiplex PCR was the method, and the copy in TCRdb shows in-frame clones only, minus some. The sample consists of around 26,000 clones, more than 65% of them appearing once. The sample here was peripheral blood, taken before any cancer treatment. Receptor source: a man aged 40-75 years with stage III squamous cell lung carcinoma. Each CDR3 is given with its conserved first and last residue. The D gene is left open where the match is weak. A clone size is listed for some rows: how often the clone was seen (once, few, many), or a class if it is expanded.

d_call clone_size j_call v_call cdr3_nt cdr3_aa
. few TRBJ2-5 TRBV30 TGTGCCTGGAGTGGGGGCCAGCTGACCCAGTACTTC CAWSGGQLTQYF
. . TRBJ2-7 TRBV28 TGTGCCAGCAGTTTACCCCTGCTGACCCGTGGAGGGGAGCAGTACTTC CASSLPLLTRGGEQYF
. . TRBJ2-1 TRBV2 TGTGCCAGCATCCTCGCGGGGGCCTCCTACAATGAGCAGTTCTTC CASILAGASYNEQFF
. . TRBJ2-3 TRBV19 TGTGCCAGTAGTAAGTGGGGGGATCCTTCTGGGACAGATACGCAGTATTTT CASSKWGDPSGTDTQYF
TRBD2 . TRBJ2-7 TRBV7-2 TGTGCCAGCAGTTTAGACGGGTACAGGACTAGCGGATCCGAGCAGTACTTC CASSLDGYRTSGSEQYF
TRBD1 . TRBJ2-5 TRBV27 TGTGCCAGCAGTCACTACATGAAAGGGGGCGAAGAAGAGACCCAGTACTTC CASSHYMKGGEEETQYF
. . TRBJ2-7 TRBV4-1 TGCGCCAGCAGCCAAGTGGGATCCTACGAGCAGTACTTC CASSQVGSYEQYF
. once TRBJ1-5 TRBV27 . CASSSSGLQPQHF
TRBD1 . TRBJ1-5 TRBV6-1 TGTGCCAGCAGAGGACAGGGGAGTGATCAGCATTTT CASRGQGSDQHF
TRBD2 . TRBJ2-1 TRBV5-1 TGCGCCAGCAGCTCTACCGGACTAGCCCATCGAGATGAGCAGTTCTTC CASSSTGLAHRDEQFF
TRBD1 . TRBJ2-1 TRBV9 TGTGCCAGCAGCGCGTCCCGGGACAGGGTCGGGCAGTTCTTC CASSASRDRVGQFF
. . TRBJ2-5 TRBV15 TGTGCCACCAGCAGGGGAGTCCAGGGTCACCAAGAGACCCAGTACTTC CATSRGVQGHQETQYF
TRBD2 . TRBJ2-1 TRBV4-1 TGCGCCAGCAGCCAAGACGCGGGAGGGCCTCACAATGAGCAGTTCTTC CASSQDAGGPHNEQFF
. . TRBJ2-6 TRBV28 TGTGCCAGCAGTTTAGCGTTTCTGGGTCTTGGGGCCAACGTCCTGACTTTC CASSLAFLGLGANVLTF
TRBD2 . TRBJ2-1 TRBV5-1 TGCGCCAGCAGCCCTAGCGGGGGAAACTACAATGAGCAGTTCTTC CASSPSGGNYNEQFF
. once TRBJ1-5 TRBV4-1 TGCGCCAGCAGCCAAGAACAGTTCGGTAGGTCCCAGCATTTT CASSQEQFGRSQHF
. few TRBJ1-4 TRBV5-6 TGTGCCAGCAGCTTGGACGGGGTAGAAAAACTGTTTTTT CASSLDGVEKLFF
. . TRBJ1-3 TRBV9 TGTGCCAGCAGCGTAGTACCAGGGACTTATAACACCATATATTTT CASSVVPGTYNTIYF
TRBD2 . TRBJ2-5 TRBV5-6 TGTGCCAGCAGTTATCGCGGGGGGGCAGACGAGACCCAGTACTTC CASSYRGGADETQYF
TRBD1 . TRBJ1-5 TRBV19 TGTGCCAGTAGTATGAGGCAGGGGGGCAATCAGCCCCAGCATTTT CASSMRQGGNQPQHF
. few TRBJ1-6 TRBV6-1 TGTGCCAGCAGTGAGTTCGGAAAGGGGGACTCACCCCTCCACTTT CASSEFGKGDSPLHF
. . TRBJ1-4 TRBV18 TGTGCCAGCTCACCCCGAGAAGCAAGCGCTGGTGAAAAACTGTTTTTT CASSPREASAGEKLFF
. . TRBJ2-5 TRBV11-3 TGTGCCAGCAGCTTAGGACAGAAAGAGACCCAGTACTTC CASSLGQKETQYF
. . TRBJ1-2 TRBV11-2 TGTGCCAGCAGCGTAACCTCTCGGGACATACGTTATGGCTACACCTTC CASSVTSRDIRYGYTF
TRBD1 few TRBJ1-5 TRBV6-5 TGTGCCAGCAGTTACGGACAGGGGAATCAGCCCCAGCATTTT CASSYGQGNQPQHF
. once TRBJ1-2 TRBV19 TGTGCCAGTAGTATTTTCGGGGTGGCTAACTATGGCTACACCTTC CASSIFGVANYGYTF
. . TRBJ1-2 TRBV7-3 TGTGCCAGCAGCCCCCAGGTGGGGGACCGCTCTGGCTACACCTTC CASSPQVGDRSGYTF
. . TRBJ1-1 TRBV29-1 TGCAGCGGGGGAGCGGGGGAAAGAGCTGAAGCTTTCTTT CSGGAGERAEAFF
. . TRBJ2-3 TRBV6-5 TGTGCCAGCAGTTACTCCTCATTCACAGATACGCAGTATTTT CASSYSSFTDTQYF
. . TRBJ2-7 TRBV19 TGTGCCACCCAGGTGGCAGGGGCCTCCTACGAGCAGTACTTC CATQVAGASYEQYF
TRBD2 . TRBJ2-3 TRBV19 TGTGCCAGTAGTTTTATAGCGGGGGGGCAAGATACGCAGTATTTT CASSFIAGGQDTQYF
. . TRBJ2-4 TRBV19 TGTGCCAGTAGTATAGATCTGGGTGGCGGGAAAAACATTCAGTACTTC CASSIDLGGGKNIQYF
. . TRBJ2-7 TRBV2 TGTGCCAGCAGTGAATCCGGGGGCGGCCACGAGCAGTACTTC CASSESGGGHEQYF
. . TRBJ1-2 TRBV25-1 TGTGCCAGCAGTGAATACCTGGGGAACTATGGCTACACCTTC CASSEYLGNYGYTF
. . TRBJ2-1 TRBV5-4 TGTGCCAGCAGCTTGACCTACTCCTACAATGAGCAGTTCTTC CASSLTYSYNEQFF
. once TRBJ2-2 TRBV19 TGTGCCAGTAGTCCCCGGGGAATGACCGGGGAGCTGTTTTTT CASSPRGMTGELFF
. . TRBJ1-1 TRBV6-6 TGTGCCAGCAGTTACTCGAAGGCAGGCCCGAACACTGAAGCTTTCTTT CASSYSKAGPNTEAFF
. . TRBJ2-1 TRBV27 TGTGCCAGCAGTTTCGCCGGGGGGCTTGAGCAGTTCTTC CASSFAGGLEQFF
. few TRBJ1-2 TRBV9 TGTGCCAGCAGCGCTCCCTACGCCGAGGGCCACTATGGCTACACCTTC CASSAPYAEGHYGYTF
. . TRBJ1-3 TRBV27 TGTGCCAGCAGTCTATACCTTAGCTCTGGAAACACCATATATTTT CASSLYLSSGNTIYF
TRBD2 . TRBJ2-7 TRBV5-5 TGTGCCAGCAGCCCCTTAGGGACCCCGGGGGGCTACGAGCAGTACTTC CASSPLGTPGGYEQYF
. . TRBJ1-1 TRBV5-6 TGTGCCAGCGCGGCAGCGAGATCCAACACTGAAGCTTTCTTT CASAAARSNTEAFF
TRBD1 . TRBJ1-1 TRBV6-6 TGTGCCAGCAGGGGAGGCAGGGGGCAAAGTATTGAAGCTTTCTTT CASRGGRGQSIEAFF
. . TRBJ2-7 TRBV11-3 TGTGCCAGCAGCTTAGCTCCCGGGAGAGGCGAGCAGTACTTC CASSLAPGRGEQYF
. . TRBJ2-1 TRBV5-6 TGTGCCAGCAGCTTTACGGGAGAATCCTACAATGAGCAGTTCTTC CASSFTGESYNEQFF
. few TRBJ1-2 TRBV29-1 TGCAGCGTTGTGCAGAACTATGGCTACACCTTC CSVVQNYGYTF
. . TRBJ2-2 TRBV28 TGTGCCAGCAGTCTCCCTGGGGCGGCGAACACCGGGGAGCTGTTTTTT CASSLPGAANTGELFF
. . TRBJ1-1 TRBV19 TGTGCCAGTGGCACAGGGCCAACGGCTTTCTTT CASGTGPTAFF
. once TRBJ2-7 TRBV4-1 TGCGCCAGCAGCCAAGATGGCCCCTACGAGCAGTACTTC CASSQDGPYEQYF
. . TRBJ2-7 TRBV10-1 TGCGCCAGCGGCGGGACCTACGAGCAGTACTTC CASGGTYEQYF
TRBD2 . TRBJ2-1 TRBV7-2 TGTGCCAGCAGCCCAACCGGGACTAGGAGGGAGCAGTTCTTC CASSPTGTRREQFF
. . TRBJ1-5 TRBV30 TGTGCCTGGATCCCCCGGGGAGATAGCAATCAGCCCCAGCATTTT CAWIPRGDSNQPQHF
. once TRBJ1-5 TRBV27 TGTGCCAGCACCCTAGAAGGGAACGGCCGATTATCGAATCAGCCCCAGCATTTT CASTLEGNGRLSNQPQHF
. . TRBJ2-3 TRBV5-1 TGCGCCAGCAGCTTCGGCCGGGGGACAGATACGCAGTATTTT CASSFGRGTDTQYF
. . TRBJ1-5 TRBV29-1 TGCAGCGTTGCGGAAACAGGGCAAAATCAGCCCCAGCATTTT CSVAETGQNQPQHF
. few TRBJ1-6 TRBV7-2 TGTGCCAGCAGCCCAAGGACATCGAGGGGATCACCCCTCCACTTT CASSPRTSRGSPLHF
. once TRBJ2-2 TRBV11-3 TGTGCCAGCAGCTTAGAGGGAGGAGGGGAGCTGTTTTTT CASSLEGGGELFF